Listed below are T cell receptor beta chains from one sample, sequenced in a study of T cell repertoires in cytomegalovirus infection. These receptors have no identified antigens. TCRdb recomputed calls from the reads with MiXCR, one row per CDR3 protein. The sample records some 940,000 distinct CDR3 sequences, around 32% being singletons. Source: cultured CD8+ T cells from PBMCs, taken from culture after CMV antigen stimulation. The source of these receptors is a human donor in good health (CMV status not recorded). Some clones in this sample may be carry-over from other donors' samples. CDR3s include the opening cysteine and the closing phenylalanine or tryptophan. The D gene is left open where the match is weak. Clone size, where shown, is once, few, many, or a class for clones that have expanded.

v_call	j_call	clone_size	d_call	cdr3_aa	cdr3_nt
TRBV27	TRBJ2-7	few	TRBD1	CASSLSGTGGSEQYF	TGTGCCAGCAGTTTATCGGGGACAGGGGGTAGCGAGCAGTACTTC
TRBV7-9	TRBJ1-5	few	TRBD1	CASSSDRANQPQHF	TGTGCCAGCAGCTCGGACAGGGCGAATCAGCCCCAGCATTTT
TRBV7-2	TRBJ2-7	few	.	CASSLYQNYEQYF	TGTGCCAGCAGCTTATATCAGAACTACGAGCAGTACTTC
TRBV7-8	TRBJ2-1	many	TRBD1	CASSPRQGSYNEQFF	TGTGCCAGCAGCCCGCGACAGGGGTCCTACAATGAGCAGTTCTTC
TRBV4-1	TRBJ2-7	few	.	CASSQEGGRRDEQYF	TGCGCCAGCAGCCAAGAGGGGGGACGGAGGGACGAGCAGTACTTC
TRBV12-3/TRBV12-4	TRBJ2-5	once	TRBD2	CVSSPTSGGPQETQYF	TGTGTCAGCAGCCCGACTAGCGGGGGACCCCAAGAGACCCAGTACTTC
TRBV6-5	TRBJ2-1	.	.	CASSYSFRGNEQFF	TGTGCCAGCAGTTACTCGTTCAGGGGAAATGAGCAGTTCTTC
TRBV27	TRBJ2-5	few	TRBD1	CASSLSFLETGFETQYF	TGTGCCAGCAGTTTATCGTTTCTAGAGACAGGGTTTGAGACCCAGTACTTC
TRBV6-5	TRBJ1-4	.	TRBD1	CASSYSGTGLINEKLFF	TGTGCCAGCAGTTACTCGGGGACAGGGCTCATTAATGAAAAACTGTTTTTT
TRBV2	TRBJ1-2	.	TRBD1	CARDSFYGYTF	TGTGCCCGGGACAGTTTCTATGGCTACACCTTC
TRBV12-3/TRBV12-4	TRBJ1-2	many	.	CASRGDGYTF	TGTGCCAGCCGGGGCGATGGCTACACCTTC
TRBV7-6	TRBJ2-1	many	.	CASSLLDHEQFF	TGTGCCAGCAGCTTACTAGACCATGAGCAGTTCTTC
TRBV10-3	TRBJ1-1	.	.	CAVGGTEAFF	TGTGCCGTCGGGGGTACTGAAGCTTTCTTT
TRBV12-3/TRBV12-4	TRBJ2-1	many	.	CASSFPGYNEQFF	TGTGCCAGCAGTTTCCCGGGTTACAATGAGCAGTTCTTC
TRBV7-6	TRBJ1-1	.	TRBD1	CASSDDRAARNTEAFF	TGTGCCAGCAGCGACGACAGGGCAGCGAGGAACACTGAAGCTTTCTTT
TRBV9	TRBJ2-5	.	TRBD2	CASSVGGGARETQYF	TGTGCCAGCAGCGTAGGCGGGGGGGCCAGGGAGACCCAGTACTTC
TRBV7-9	TRBJ2-3	.	.	CASSLQGGGTDTQYF	TGTGCCAGCAGCCTTCAGGGGGGAGGCACAGATACGCAGTATTTT
TRBV7-9	TRBJ2-3	few	.	CASSLAAEADTQYF	TGTGCCAGCAGCTTAGCAGCGGAGGCGGATACGCAGTATTTT
TRBV7-3	TRBJ2-3	few	.	CASSLTESVYADTQYF	TGTGCCAGCAGCTTAACTGAAAGTGTTTACGCAGATACGCAGTATTTT
TRBV7-9	TRBJ1-1	.	.	CASSSGRKLAEAFF	TGTGCCAGCAGCTCGGGACGCAAACTCGCTGAAGCTTTCTTT
TRBV6-2/TRBV6-3	TRBJ2-1	.	TRBD1	CALSSDRSYNEQFF	TGTGCCCTTTCGTCGGACAGGTCCTACAATGAGCAGTTCTTC
TRBV7-9	TRBJ2-1	few	TRBD2	CASSGTSSPPYNEQFF	TGTGCCAGCAGCGGGACTAGCTCCCCCCCCTACAATGAGCAGTTCTTC
TRBV28	TRBJ1-1	.	.	CASSLGQLTEAFF	TGTGCCAGCAGTTTGGGACAACTCACTGAAGCTTTCTTT
TRBV28	TRBJ1-5	once	TRBD1	CASCHRGTNQPQHF	TGTGCCAGCTGCCACAGGGGGACTAATCAGCCCCAGCATTTT
TRBV29-1	TRBJ2-1	.	.	CSVPTHNEQFF	TGCAGCGTTCCTACCCACAATGAGCAGTTCTTC
TRBV7-8	TRBJ2-1	few	TRBD2	CASSPHLRASGDNEQFF	TGTGCCAGCAGTCCTCACCTTAGGGCTAGCGGGGACAATGAGCAGTTCTTC
TRBV6-1	TRBJ1-5	.	TRBD1	CASSWRGQNQPQHF	TGTGCCAGCAGTTGGAGGGGGCAGAATCAGCCCCAGCATTTT
TRBV27	TRBJ1-2	.	TRBD1	CASSLTGGLYGYTF	TGTGCCAGCAGTTTAACAGGGGGGCTCTATGGCTACACCTTC
TRBV12-3/TRBV12-4	TRBJ1-2	.	.	CVSSLSRDDDYTF	TGTGTCAGCAGTTTGTCCAGGGATGATGACTACACCTTC
TRBV4-1	TRBJ1-1	.	.	CASSHGADASEAFF	TGCGCCAGCAGCCATGGGGCGGACGCAAGTGAAGCTTTCTTT